Described below is a single TCR beta chain sequence and its context. The antigen remains undetermined. The sample is drawn from a study of somatic mutations in cytotoxic T cells in rheumatoid arthritis. The table came from immunoSEQ multiplex PCR; TCRdb's copy has only in-frame clones and leaves some out. The sample consists of about 3,300 clones, around 83% of them appearing once. Deletions cut 5 bases from V and 4 bases from J, with 15 bases between. The CDR3 extends over 14 amino acids. Germline assignment: CDR1 SGHNT and CDR2 YYREEE (reference sequence). Study-wide findings and caveats: Within 8 of 65 patients, the single biggest CD8+ clone made up more than 20% of CD8+ cells.

Sequenced sample: CD8+ T cells sorted from blood. The chain uses TRBV5-4 and TRBJ2-5, with D uncertain. The source is a woman between 45 and 60 years old with rheumatoid arthritis. CDR3 in amino acids: CASSPRLVGETQYF. CDR3 coding DNA: TGTGCCAGCAGTCCACGGCTAGTAGGAGAGACCCAGTACTTC. Full variable domain (missing parts from reference TRBV5-4 and TRBJ2-5): ETGVTQSPTHLIKTRGQQVTLRCSSQSGHNTVSWYQQALGQGPQFIFQYYREEENGRGNFPPRFSGLQFPNYSSELNVNALELDDSALYLCASSPRLVGETQYFGPGTRLLVL.